The clone carrying this T cell receptor beta chain was recorded a few times. The target antigen is unknown. The entry originates in a study of T cells after yellow fever vaccination. Background on the study: Those fractions that held only low numbers of cells were prepared using the SMART-Seq v4 Ultra Low Input RNA kit.

It was through 5'RACE template switching that TCR cDNA was made, with a universal primer site and UMIs added. TCRdb redid the calling of the 5' RACE reads with MiXCR, one entry per CDR3 protein. The data hold about 350,000 distinct CDR3 sequences, with about an eighth observed a single time. Trimming left V 2 bases short and J 1 base short, with 11 bases between. This CDR3 spans 15 amino acids. Germline V gene data show CDR1 as MNHNS and CDR2 as SASEGT. Whole-study findings and limits: Most primary-vaccination clones reappeared after the booster (about 95% CD4, 75% to 90% CD8). On re-exposure, the response was weaker but peaked faster, at day 5 versus 15.

Sample: CD4+ T cells sorted from PBMCs, taken 15 days after the yellow fever booster vaccination. The chain is built from TRBV6-1 and TRBJ1-2; D uncertain. This TCR derives from a man younger than 30 who received the YFV17D yellow fever vaccine. The CDR3 region has the DNA TGTGCCAGCAGTGAATCTTTACGAAGTAACTATGGCTACACCTTC. This gives the protein CASSESLRSNYGYTF.